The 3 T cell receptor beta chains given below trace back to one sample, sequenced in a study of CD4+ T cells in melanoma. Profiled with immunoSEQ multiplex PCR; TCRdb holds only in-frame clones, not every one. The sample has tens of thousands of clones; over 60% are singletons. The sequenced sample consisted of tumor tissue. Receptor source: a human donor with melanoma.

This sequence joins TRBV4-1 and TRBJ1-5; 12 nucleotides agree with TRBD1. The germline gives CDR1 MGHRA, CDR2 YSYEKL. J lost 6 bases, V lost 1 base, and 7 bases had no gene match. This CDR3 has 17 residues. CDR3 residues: CASSQVGTGGRSQPQHF. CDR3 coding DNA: TGCGCCAGCAGCCAAGTTGGGACAGGGGGCCGGAGTCAGCCCCAGCATTTT.

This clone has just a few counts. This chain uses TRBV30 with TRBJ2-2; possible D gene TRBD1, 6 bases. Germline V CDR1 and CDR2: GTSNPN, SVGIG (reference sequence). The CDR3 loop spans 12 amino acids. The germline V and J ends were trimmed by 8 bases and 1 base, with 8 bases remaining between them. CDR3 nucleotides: TGTGCCGCCAGGGGGAACACCGGGGAGCTGTTTTTT. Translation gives CAARGNTGELFF.

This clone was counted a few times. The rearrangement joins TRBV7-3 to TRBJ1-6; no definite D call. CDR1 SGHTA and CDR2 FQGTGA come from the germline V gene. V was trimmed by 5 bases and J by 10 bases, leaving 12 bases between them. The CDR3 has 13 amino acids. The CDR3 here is CASSEDLNSPLHF. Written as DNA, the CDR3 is TGTGCCAGCAGCGAGGACCTCAACTCACCCCTCCACTTT.